This T cell receptor (beta chain) comes out of a study of cytomegalovirus exposure and HLA in healthy donors. Data came from immunoSEQ multiplex PCR; TCRdb stores just in-frame clones and leaves some out. Of some 200,000 clones detected, about 79% appear once; the ten largest clones hold about an eighth. It was the roughly 130-subject validation cohort, separate from the roughly 700-subject first cohort, to which the donors belonged. The CDR3 has 13 residues. Trimming removed 5 bases from V and 7 bases from J; junction bases left unmatched: 10. The V gene's germline CDR1 is GTSNPN and CDR2 SVGIG (reference sequence). Comment on this clone: Its target is not known.

Regarding the study as a whole: Clusters of TCRs from the first cohort tended to co-occur in the 95 to 150 validation repertoires (as a later analysis found).

The sequence was obtained from a woman younger than 45 in good health and CMV-seropositive. This chain uses TRBV30 with TRBJ2-5, with 7 nucleotides matching TRBD1. What was sequenced was PBMCs. Here the CDR3 reads CAWGQEVLVTQYF. The CDR3 DNA follows: TGTGCCTGGGGACAGGAGGTGCTGGTGACCCAGTACTTC. Full variable domain (missing parts from reference TRBV30 and TRBJ2-5): SQTIHQWPATLVQPVGSPLSLECTVEGTSNPNLYWYRQAAGRGLQLLFYSVGIGQISSEVPQNLSASRPQDRQFILSSKKLLLSDSGFYLCAWGQEVLVTQYFGPGTRLLVL.